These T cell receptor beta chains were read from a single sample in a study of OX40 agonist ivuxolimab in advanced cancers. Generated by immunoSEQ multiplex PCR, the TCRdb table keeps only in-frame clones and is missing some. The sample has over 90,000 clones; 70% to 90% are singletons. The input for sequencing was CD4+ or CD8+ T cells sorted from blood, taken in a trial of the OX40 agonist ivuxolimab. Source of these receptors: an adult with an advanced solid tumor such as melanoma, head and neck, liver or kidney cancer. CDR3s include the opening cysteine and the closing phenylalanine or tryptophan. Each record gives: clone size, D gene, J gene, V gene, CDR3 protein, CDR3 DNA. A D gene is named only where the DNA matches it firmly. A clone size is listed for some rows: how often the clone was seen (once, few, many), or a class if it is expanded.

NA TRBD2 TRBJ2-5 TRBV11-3 CASSPGRTSGGAEETQYF TGTGCCAGCAGCCCCGGCCGGACTAGCGGGGGGGCTGAAGAGACCCAGTACTTC
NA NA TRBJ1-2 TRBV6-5 CASSYGGGENGYTF TGTGCCAGCAGTTACGGGGGAGGGGAGAATGGCTACACCTTC
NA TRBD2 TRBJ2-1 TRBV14 CASSRSGLARYEQFF TGTGCCAGCAGCCGCTCGGGACTAGCGAGGTATGAGCAGTTCTTC
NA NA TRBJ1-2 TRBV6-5 CASSYSAENYGYTF TGTGCCAGCAGTTACTCGGCAGAGAACTATGGCTACACCTTC
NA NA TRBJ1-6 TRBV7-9 CASSLGRFNSPLHF TGTGCCAGCAGCCTGGGAAGGTTTAATTCACCCCTCCACTTT
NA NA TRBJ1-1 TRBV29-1 CSAMLNTEAFF TGCAGCGCAATGCTGAACACTGAAGCTTTCTTT
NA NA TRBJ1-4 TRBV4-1 CASSQQGTHSYNEKLFF TGCGCCAGCAGCCAACAGGGAACTCACTCCTATAATGAAAAACTGTTTTTT
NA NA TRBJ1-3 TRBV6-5 CASSPAGGSGNTIYF TGTGCCAGCAGTCCAGCTGGCGGCTCTGGAAACACCATATATTTT
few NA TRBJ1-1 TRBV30 CAWSRGAQQEAFF TGTGCCTGGAGTCGTGGTGCCCAGCAAGAAGCTTTCTTT
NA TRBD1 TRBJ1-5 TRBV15 CATSPTGAHQPQHF TGTGCCACCAGCCCCACAGGGGCCCATCAGCCCCAGCATTTT
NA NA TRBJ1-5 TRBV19 CASSTALEQPQHF TGTGCCAGTAGTACCGCCCTGGAACAGCCCCAGCATTTT
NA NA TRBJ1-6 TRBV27 CASSLSTGLSYNSPLHF TGTGCCAGCAGTTTATCGACAGGCCTCTCCTATAATTCACCCCTCCACTTT
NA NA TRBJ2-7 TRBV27 CARPRAHEQYF TGTGCCCGTCCCCGGGCCCACGAGCAGTACTTC
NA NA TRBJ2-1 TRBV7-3 CASSSDSSSYNEQFF TGTGCCAGCAGCTCGGACTCGAGCTCCTACAATGAGCAGTTCTTC
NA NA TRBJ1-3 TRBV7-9 CASSLGAGSGNTIYF TGTGCCAGCAGCTTAGGGGCGGGCTCTGGAAACACCATATATTTT
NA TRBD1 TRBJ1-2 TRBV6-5 CASSYWRQGNYGYTF TGTGCCAGCAGTTACTGGCGACAGGGGAACTATGGCTACACCTTC
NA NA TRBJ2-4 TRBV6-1 CASRRSEENIQYF TGTGCCAGCAGAAGGAGTGAGGAAAACATTCAGTACTTC